This T cell receptor (beta chain) was obtained from a study of blood T cell repertoires in COVID-19 (dated by TCRdb to the early 2020s). Regarding the complete study: Samples covering the acute and convalescent phases of COVID-19 were provided by collaborators in the United States, Italy and Spain. Nearly every sample came with metadata listing a de-identified subject ID, COVID-19 status, age in years and sex. The samples were drawn from two sources: the first 160 participants of the ongoing ImmuneRACE study, and over 950 subjects contributed by 6 global collaborators. The prospective study material was composed of cDNA or gDNA derived from T cells, B-cell-depleted T cells, or PBMCs. Where available, HLA class I and class II types were obtained from metadata supplied by the sample provider rather than from assay-based typing. The dataset comprised deeply sampled blood TCRbeta repertoires from subjects exposed to, actively infected with, or recovered from COVID-19. A freely available public database, intended as a resource for researchers studying the immune response to SARS-CoV-2, is where the repertoires were released.

Whole blood was collected in K2EDTA tubes by collaborating institutions according to the institutions' own protocols. For TCRbeta analysis, collaborators shipped samples in one of three forms: frozen whole blood, isolated PBMCs, or DNA extracted from either of those sample types. The immunoSEQ Assay, a bias-controlled multiplex PCR, was used to amplify TCRbeta CDR3 regions from genomic DNA. Under the source paper's analysis protocol: The number of nucleated cells in each sample was estimated by amplification of reference gene primers within the assay. Sequence reads were collapsed and filtered to measure the absolute abundance of every unique TCRbeta CDR3 rearrangement. For each sample, productive Simpson clonality was calculated by taking the square root of Simpson's diversity index across productive rearrangements. TCRdb provides this immuneACCESS table in a form limited to in-frame rearrangements. Some clones are lacking; in checked studies, under half of them reflect an unresolved V gene, and why the rest are absent is not known. V, J and clone size were drawn from that table, and D and trimming were deduced from the DNA. Across this sample there are some 530,000 clones, with 80% to 90% seen only once. The ten biggest clones cover about 3.2% of the sample.

As regards this clone: The antigen this receptor binds is unknown. Per-base qualities were not stored, and no clone one base away is much larger.

On the study overall, not on this receptor specifically: The amount of clinical and demographic metadata varied by source and participant and was provided uncurated.

From the germline V gene, CDR1 is MNHEY and CDR2 is SVGAGI. CDR3 length: 15 amino acids, cysteine to phenylalanine. The CDR3 DNA has 45 bases and is translated from base 1. Between the V and J ends, shortened by 8 bases and 3 bases respectively, the junction contains 19 bases. The source material was peripheral blood. The TCR originated in a human donor in a cohort sampled during active COVID-19. The V and J genes are TRBV6-5 and TRBJ1-2, with an unclear D gene assignment. The CDR3 protein: CASFRAQNIYYGYTF. The nucleotide sequence is given as TGTGCCAGCTTCCGAGCACAGAATATTTACTATGGCTACACCTTC.